This TCR beta chain was recorded in a study of regulatory T cells in long-lasting Graves disease. On the study more broadly: Graves' disease counted as persistent after over 5 years of antithyroid drugs with positive TSH receptor antibodies. Study outcomes and limitations: Persistent Graves' patients had lower TCR diversity than newly diagnosed ones. Between persistent patients, a few thousand public clonotypes were shared, exceeding the roughly 1,000 shared between new patients. With persistent disease, TRBV28, TRBJ1-2 and TRBJ2-5 were the favored segments.

Time point specified: persistent/refractory GD, antithyroid drugs over 5 years with positive TRAb. RNA from PBMCs was the source of the TCR library. Deletions cut 3 bases from V and 5 bases from J, with 6 bases between. The CDR3 is made up of 12 amino acids. There are a few counts of this clonotype. Its antigen is unidentified. Library construction for TCR beta used iRepertoire HTBI primers and Arm-PCR of CDR3 regions. Each CDR3 protein gets one entry after TCRdb re-called the multiplex PCR reads with MiXCR. The table records about 470,000 distinct CDR3 sequences, around 20% of them present only once. The rearrangement links TRBV12-3 or TRBV12-4 to TRBJ2-3; D is perhaps TRBD2 (5 bases). Sequencing used peripheral blood mononuclear cells (PBMCs), obtained when the disease was refractory, from a patient treated with antithyroid drugs. This clonotype was sampled from a female donor with Graves disease. The CDR3 reads CASSFAGDTQYF. In DNA, the CDR3 is TGTGCCAGCAGTTTCGCGGGAGATACGCAGTATTTT.